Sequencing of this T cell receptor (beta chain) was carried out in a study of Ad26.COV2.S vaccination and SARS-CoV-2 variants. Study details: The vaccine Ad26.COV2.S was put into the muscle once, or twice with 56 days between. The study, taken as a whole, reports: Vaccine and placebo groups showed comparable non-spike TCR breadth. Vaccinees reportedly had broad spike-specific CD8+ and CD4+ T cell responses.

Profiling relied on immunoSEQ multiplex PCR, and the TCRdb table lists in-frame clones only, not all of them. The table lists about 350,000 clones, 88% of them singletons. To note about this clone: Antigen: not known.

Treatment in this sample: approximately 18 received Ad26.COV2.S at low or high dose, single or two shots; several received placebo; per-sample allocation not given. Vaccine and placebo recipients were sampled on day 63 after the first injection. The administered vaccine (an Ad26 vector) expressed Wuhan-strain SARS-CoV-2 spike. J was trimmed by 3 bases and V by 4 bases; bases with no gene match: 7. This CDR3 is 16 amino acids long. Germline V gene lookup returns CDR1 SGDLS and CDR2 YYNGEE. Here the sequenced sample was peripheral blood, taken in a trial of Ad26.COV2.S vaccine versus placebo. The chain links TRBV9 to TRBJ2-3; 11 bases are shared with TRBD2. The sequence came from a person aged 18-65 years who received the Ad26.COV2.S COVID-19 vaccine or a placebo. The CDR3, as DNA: TGTGCCAGCAGCCTACGACTAGCGGGAACGACAGATACGCAGTATTTT. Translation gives CASSLRLAGTTDTQYF.